This T cell receptor beta chain comes out of a study of T-cell memory formation after mild COVID-19. Study at large: Most TCR clusters belonged to a single donor.

The CDR3 loop spans 14 amino acids. With V trimmed by 6 bases and J by 3 bases, 6 bases remained unmatched. This clonotype showed up just a few times. Each CDR3 protein is one row after TCRdb ran MiXCR on the 5' RACE reads. Seen here are approximately 560,000 distinct CDR3 sequences, 17% observed once, and the top ten hold about 7.5%. V usage is TRBV12-3 or TRBV12-4 and J usage is TRBJ2-7, with 9 bases fitting TRBD1. The receptor was isolated from an adult woman who had mild COVID-19 (a few samples of this study predate the infection). Cell type and time point are not known. Input material: PBMCs or a T cell subset sorted from them (not recorded which). The CDR3 DNA is TGTGCCAGCAGCCGTACAGGGGGCCTCTACGAGCAGTACTTC. As protein: CASSRTGGLYEQYF.